This T cell receptor (beta chain) is from a study of blood T cell repertoires in COVID-19. Study background: The origin of the acute and convalescent COVID-19 samples was the United States, Italy and Spain. PBMCs, B-cell-depleted T cells, or T cells provided the cDNA or gDNA that made up the material.

The authors' processing: It was from reference gene primer amplification that nucleated cell counts were estimated. TCRdb's table, derived via immunoSEQ multiplex PCR, lists solely in-frame clones and lacks some. That table furnishes V, J and clone size, whereas the DNA furnished D and trimming. Counted here are about 170,000 clones, about four fifths occurring once; the ten biggest clones make up about 8%. The receptor was derived from a man between 35 and 55 years old who had recovered from COVID-19. Sequences were obtained from peripheral blood.

The CDR3, as DNA: TGTGCCAGCAGGTTACGGACAGCCGACTATGGCTACACCTTC. Amino acid sequence: CASRLRTADYGYTF. The chain couples TRBV2 to TRBJ1-2, with D possibly being TRBD1 (6 bases). Germline assignment: CDR1 SNHLY and CDR2 FYNNEI. The CDR3 is 14 amino acids. V lost 6 bases and J lost 3, with 14 bases in between.